This entry concerns a single T cell receptor (beta chain). Germline CDR1 is DFQATT and CDR2 is SNEGSKA (reference sequence). With 8 bases clipped from V and 3 bases from J, the junction kept 12 bases outside the gene matches. This CDR3 is 14 amino acids long. Donors were systemically healthy Caucasian individuals from Russia aged roughly 6 to 100 years. The sample belongs to a study of blood T cells in healthy people across ages. Next came a second PCR, run for about 7 to 12 cycles, which used a sample-barcoded 5' primer along with a J-beta primer mix. In TCRdb, the 5' RACE reads were re-called with MiXCR into one record per CDR3 protein. The sample gives over 550,000 distinct CDR3 sequences, approximately 30% of which show up once; less than 20% is in the top ten.

The sequenced sample was blood. This receptor was taken from a woman aged 80 or older in good health. The chain uses TRBV20-1 and TRBJ2-7; the match to TRBD1 covers 8 bases. Here the CDR3 DNA reads TGCAGTACTTCCAGGGGGCATGAAGACTACGAGCAGTACTTC. Its translation: CSTSRGHEDYEQYF.